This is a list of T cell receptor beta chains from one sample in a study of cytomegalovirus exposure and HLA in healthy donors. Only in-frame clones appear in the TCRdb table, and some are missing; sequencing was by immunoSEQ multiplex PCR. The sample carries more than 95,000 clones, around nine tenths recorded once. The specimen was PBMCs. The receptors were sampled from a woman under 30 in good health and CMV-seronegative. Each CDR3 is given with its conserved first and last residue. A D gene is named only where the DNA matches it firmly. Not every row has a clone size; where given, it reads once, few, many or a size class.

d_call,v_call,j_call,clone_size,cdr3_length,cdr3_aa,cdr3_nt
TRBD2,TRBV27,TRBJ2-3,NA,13,CASSQRLADTQYF,TGTGCCAGCAGTCAGCGACTAGCGGATACGCAGTATTTT
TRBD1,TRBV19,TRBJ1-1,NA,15,CASFRQGVRVTEAFF,TGTGCCAGTTTCCGGCAGGGGGTACGGGTCACTGAAGCTTTCTTT
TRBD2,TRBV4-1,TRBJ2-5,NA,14,CASSRLAGQETQYF,TGCGCCAGCAGCCGACTAGCGGGACAAGAGACCCAGTACTTC
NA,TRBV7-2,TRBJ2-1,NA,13,CASSLGRVDEQFF,TGTGCCAGCAGCTTAGGGAGGGTGGATGAGCAGTTCTTC
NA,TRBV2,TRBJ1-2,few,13,CASSGVTTAGYTF,TGTGCCAGCAGTGGAGTCACTACGGCTGGCTACACCTTC
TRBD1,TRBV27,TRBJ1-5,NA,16,CASSRDRGQGNQPQHF,TGTGCCAGCAGTCGCGACAGGGGGCAGGGAAATCAGCCCCAGCATTTT
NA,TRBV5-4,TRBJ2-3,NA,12,CASSPGGSTQYF,TGTGCCAGCAGCCCCGGAGGAAGTACGCAGTATTTT
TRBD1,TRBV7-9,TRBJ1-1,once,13,CASSFGQGTEAFF,TGTGCCAGCAGCTTTGGACAGGGCACTGAAGCTTTCTTT
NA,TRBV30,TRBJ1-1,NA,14,CAWSVSGVNTEAFF,TGTGCCTGGAGTGTATCTGGAGTGAACACTGAAGCTTTCTTT
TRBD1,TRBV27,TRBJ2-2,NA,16,CASRPSGTENTGELFF,TGTGCCAGCCGCCCCTCCGGGACAGAGAACACCGGGGAGCTGTTTTTT
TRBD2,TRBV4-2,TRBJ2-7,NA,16,CASSPGRTSDTYEQYF,TGTGCCAGCAGTCCGGGCCGGACTAGCGACACCTACGAGCAGTACTTC
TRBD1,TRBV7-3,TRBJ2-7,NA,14,CASSLAGQGYEQYF,TGTGCCAGCAGCTTAGCGGGACAGGGGTACGAGCAGTACTTC
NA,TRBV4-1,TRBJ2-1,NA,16,CASSQASRGSYNEQFF,TGCGCCAGCAGCCAAGCTTCTAGGGGCTCCTACAATGAGCAGTTCTTC
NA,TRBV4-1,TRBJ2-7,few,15,CASSLTLQGSYEQYF,TGCGCCAGCAGCCTCACGCTCCAGGGTTCATACGAGCAGTACTTC
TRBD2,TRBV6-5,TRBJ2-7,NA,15,CASSSGGGSSYEQYF,TGTGCCAGCAGTTCGGGGGGTGGAAGCTCCTACGAGCAGTACTTC
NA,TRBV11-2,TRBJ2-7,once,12,CASSDISYEQYF,TGTGCCAGCAGCGACATCTCCTACGAGCAGTACTTC
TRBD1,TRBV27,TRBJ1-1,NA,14,CASSSGQGDTEAFF,TGTGCCAGCAGCTCCGGACAGGGGGACACTGAAGCTTTCTTT
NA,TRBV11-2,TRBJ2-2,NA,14,CASSLNRAGGELFF,TGTGCCAGCAGCTTAAACAGGGCTGGCGGGGAGCTGTTTTTT
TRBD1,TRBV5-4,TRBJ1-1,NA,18,CASSLEGARLPMNTEAFF,TGTGCCAGCAGCTTGGAGGGGGCGCGGCTACCCATGAACACTGAAGCTTTCTTT
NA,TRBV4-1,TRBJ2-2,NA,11,CASRWTGELFF,TGCGCCAGCCGGTGGACCGGGGAGCTGTTTTTT
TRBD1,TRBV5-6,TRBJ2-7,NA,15,CASSAGTGFSYEQYF,TGTGCCAGCAGCGCCGGGACAGGGTTTTCCTACGAGCAGTACTTC
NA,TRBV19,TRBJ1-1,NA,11,CASSILTEAFF,TGTGCCAGTAGTATACTGACTGAAGCTTTCTTT
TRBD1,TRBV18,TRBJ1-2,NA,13,CASSPSDREGYTF,TGTGCCAGCTCACCGTCGGACAGGGAGGGCTACACCTTC
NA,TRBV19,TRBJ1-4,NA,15,CASSRGEVNNEKLFF,TGTGCCAGTAGTAGGGGGGAGGTAAATAATGAAAAACTGTTTTTT
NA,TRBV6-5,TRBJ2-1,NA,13,CASSKTSFSEQFF,TGTGCCAGCAGTAAGACTAGTTTTTCTGAGCAGTTCTTC
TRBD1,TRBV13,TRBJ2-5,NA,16,CASSFRQGGSGETQYF,TGTGCCAGCAGCTTTAGACAGGGGGGATCTGGAGAGACCCAGTACTTC
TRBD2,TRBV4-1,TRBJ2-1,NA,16,CASSQGWASGYNEQFF,TGCGCCAGCAGCCAAGGTTGGGCTAGCGGTTACAATGAGCAGTTCTTC
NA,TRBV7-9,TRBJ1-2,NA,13,CASSLTDRYGYTF,TGTGCCAGCAGCTTGACAGATCGCTATGGCTACACCTTC
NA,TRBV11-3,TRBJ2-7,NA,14,CASSRTPRTEEQYF,TGTGCCAGCAGCCGGACACCCCGAACAGAAGAGCAGTACTTC
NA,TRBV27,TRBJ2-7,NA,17,CASRPLGGRTFSYEQYF,TGTGCCAGCAGGCCCCTGGGTGGGAGAACCTTCTCCTACGAGCAGTACTTC
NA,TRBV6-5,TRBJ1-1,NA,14,CASRRVGRNTEAFF,TGTGCCAGCAGGAGGGTCGGAAGGAACACTGAAGCTTTCTTT
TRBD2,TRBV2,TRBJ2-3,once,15,CASTQAGVGTDTQYF,TGTGCCAGCACTCAAGCGGGAGTGGGCACAGATACGCAGTATTTT
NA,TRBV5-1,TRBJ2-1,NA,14,CASSLAAPYNEQFF,TGCGCCAGCAGCTTGGCCGCGCCCTACAATGAGCAGTTCTTC
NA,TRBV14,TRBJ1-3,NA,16,CASSTDGSRSGNTIYF,TGTGCCAGCAGCACAGACGGATCCCGCTCTGGAAACACCATATATTTT
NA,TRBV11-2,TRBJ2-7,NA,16,CASTAYRRGTSDEQYF,TGTGCCAGCACCGCCTACCGCAGGGGTACTTCTGACGAGCAGTACTTC
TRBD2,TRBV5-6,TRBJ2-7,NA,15,CASSEGAGVGYEQYF,TGTGCCAGCAGTGAGGGAGCGGGAGTAGGCTACGAGCAGTACTTC
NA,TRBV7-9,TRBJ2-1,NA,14,CASSLSTEPNEQFF,TGTGCCAGCAGCTTATCCACAGAACCTAATGAGCAGTTCTTC
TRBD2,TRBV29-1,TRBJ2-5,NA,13,CSGAAGGPETQYF,TGCAGCGGCGCAGCGGGAGGGCCTGAGACCCAGTACTTC
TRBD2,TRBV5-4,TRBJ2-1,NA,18,CASSSVAGGPSSYNEQFF,TGTGCCAGCAGCTCGGTAGCGGGAGGGCCGAGCTCCTACAATGAGCAGTTCTTC
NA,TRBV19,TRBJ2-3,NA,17,CASSIDGKVRQGDTQYF,TGTGCCAGTAGTATAGATGGGAAGGTTCGTCAGGGAGATACGCAGTATTTT
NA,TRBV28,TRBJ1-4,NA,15,CASRPAGQGREKLFF,TGTGCCAGCAGGCCCGCAGGGCAGGGAAGAGAAAAACTGTTTTTT
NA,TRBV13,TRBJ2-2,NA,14,CASSLGRAAGELFF,TGTGCCAGCAGCTTAGGGAGGGCGGCCGGGGAGCTGTTTTTT
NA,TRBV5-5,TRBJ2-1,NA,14,CASSLVSGNNEQFF,TGTGCCAGCAGCTTGGTATCAGGGAACAATGAGCAGTTCTTC
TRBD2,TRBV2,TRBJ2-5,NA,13,CASGTRGGETQYF,TGTGCCAGCGGGACTAGGGGGGGGGAGACCCAGTACTTC